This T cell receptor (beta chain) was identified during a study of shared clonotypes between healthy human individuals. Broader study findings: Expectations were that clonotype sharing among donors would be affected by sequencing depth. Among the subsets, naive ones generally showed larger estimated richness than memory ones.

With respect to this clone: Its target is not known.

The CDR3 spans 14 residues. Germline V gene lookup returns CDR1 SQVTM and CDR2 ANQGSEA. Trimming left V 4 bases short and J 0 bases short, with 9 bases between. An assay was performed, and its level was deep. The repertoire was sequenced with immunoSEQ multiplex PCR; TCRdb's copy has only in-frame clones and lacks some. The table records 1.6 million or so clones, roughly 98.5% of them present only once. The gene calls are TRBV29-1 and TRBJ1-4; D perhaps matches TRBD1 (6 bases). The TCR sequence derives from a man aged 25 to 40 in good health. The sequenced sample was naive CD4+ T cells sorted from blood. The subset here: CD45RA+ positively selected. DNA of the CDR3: TGCAGCGTTGGAGGGGGGGCAACTAATGAAAAACTGTTTTTT. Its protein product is CSVGGGATNEKLFF.